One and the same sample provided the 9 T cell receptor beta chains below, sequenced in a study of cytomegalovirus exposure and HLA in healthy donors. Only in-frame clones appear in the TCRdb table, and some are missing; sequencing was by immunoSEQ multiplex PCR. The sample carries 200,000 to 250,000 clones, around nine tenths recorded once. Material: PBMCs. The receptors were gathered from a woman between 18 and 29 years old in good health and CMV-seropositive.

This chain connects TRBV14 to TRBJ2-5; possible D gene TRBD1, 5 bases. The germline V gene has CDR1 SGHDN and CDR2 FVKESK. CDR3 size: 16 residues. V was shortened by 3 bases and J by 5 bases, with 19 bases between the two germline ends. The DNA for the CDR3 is TGTGCCAGCAGCCACCCGACAGACCCGAAGGGGGAGACCCAGTACTTC. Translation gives CASSHPTDPKGETQYF.

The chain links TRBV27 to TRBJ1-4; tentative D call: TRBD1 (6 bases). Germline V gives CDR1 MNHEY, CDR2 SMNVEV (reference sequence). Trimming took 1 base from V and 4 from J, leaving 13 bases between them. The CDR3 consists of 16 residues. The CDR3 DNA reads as TGTGCCAGCAGTTTATACTGGGGGCAGGTTAATGAAAAACTGTTTTTT. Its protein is CASSLYWGQVNEKLFF.

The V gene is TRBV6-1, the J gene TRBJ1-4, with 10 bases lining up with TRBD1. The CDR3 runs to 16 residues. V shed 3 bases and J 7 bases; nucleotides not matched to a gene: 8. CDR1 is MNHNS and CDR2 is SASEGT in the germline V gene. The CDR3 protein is CASSDRDRGGFEKLFF. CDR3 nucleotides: TGTGCCAGCAGTGACCGGGACAGGGGTGGTTTTGAAAAACTGTTTTTT.

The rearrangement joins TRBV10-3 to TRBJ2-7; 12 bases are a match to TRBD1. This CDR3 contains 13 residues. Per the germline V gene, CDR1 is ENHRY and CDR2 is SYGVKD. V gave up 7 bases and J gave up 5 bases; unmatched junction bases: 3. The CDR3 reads CAIKGTGGDEQYF. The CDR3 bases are TGTGCCATCAAGGGGACAGGGGGCGACGAGCAGTACTTC.

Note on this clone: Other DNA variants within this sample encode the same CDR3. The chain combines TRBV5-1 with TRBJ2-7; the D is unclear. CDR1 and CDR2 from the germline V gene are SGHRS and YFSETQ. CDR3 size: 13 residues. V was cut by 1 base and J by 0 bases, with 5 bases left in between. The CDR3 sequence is CASSLTSSYEQYF. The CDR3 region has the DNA TGCGCCAGCAGCTTGACGAGCTCCTACGAGCAGTACTTC.

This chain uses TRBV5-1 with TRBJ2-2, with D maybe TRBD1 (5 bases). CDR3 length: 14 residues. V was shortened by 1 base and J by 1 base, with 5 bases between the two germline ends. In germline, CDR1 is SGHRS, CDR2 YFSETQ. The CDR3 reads CASSLRGNTGELFF. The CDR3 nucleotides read TGCGCCAGCAGCTTGAGGGGGAACACCGGGGAGCTGTTTTTT. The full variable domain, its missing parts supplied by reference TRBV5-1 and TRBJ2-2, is KAGVTQTPRYLIKTRGQQVTLSCSPISGHRSVSWYQQTPGQGLQFLFEYFSETQRNKGNFPGRFSGRQFSNSRSEMNVSTLELGDSALYLCASSLRGNTGELFFGEGSRLTVL.

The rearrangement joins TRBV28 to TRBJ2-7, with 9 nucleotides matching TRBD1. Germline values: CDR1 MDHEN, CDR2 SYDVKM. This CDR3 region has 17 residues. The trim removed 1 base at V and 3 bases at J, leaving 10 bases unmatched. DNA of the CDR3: TGTGCCAGCAGTTTATCTATATGGGGACAGGGTCGCTACGAGCAGTACTTC. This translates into CASSLSIWGQGRYEQYF.

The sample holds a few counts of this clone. This chain's CDR3 is CASTSGSLNEQYF. The DNA for the CDR3 is TGTGCCAGTACAAGCGGGAGCCTGAACGAGCAGTACTTC. V gene TRBV19 combines with J gene TRBJ2-7, with 8 bases matching TRBD2. Germline-derived CDR1 and CDR2 are LNHDA and SQIVND (reference sequence). The CDR3 has 13 amino acids. J gave up 5 bases and V 7 bases, and 7 bases lay outside the gene matches.

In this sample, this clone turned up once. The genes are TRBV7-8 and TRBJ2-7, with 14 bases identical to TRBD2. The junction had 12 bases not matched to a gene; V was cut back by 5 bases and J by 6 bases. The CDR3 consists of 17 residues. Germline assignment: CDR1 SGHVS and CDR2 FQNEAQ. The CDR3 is CASSVGLAGGSRREQYF. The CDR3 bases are TGTGCCAGCAGCGTCGGACTAGCGGGAGGATCTCGTCGCGAGCAGTACTTC.